The 32 T cell receptor beta chains below were found in one sample sequenced in a study of CD8 T cells in ankylosing spondylitis. Study-wide points: Made up of about eight highly homologous variants, a TCR beta motif appeared characteristic of ankylosing spondylitis blood.

From the 5' RACE reads, TCRdb called clonotypes with MiXCR, one entry per CDR3 protein. The sample shows about 800,000 distinct CDR3 sequences, about an eighth of them seen only once. No antigens are known for them. Sequenced: blood, either unsorted or a sorted T cell fraction (not recorded which). These receptors all stem from a male donor with ankylosing spondylitis.

This clonotype was seen a handful of times. CDR3 amino acids: CAISDREVNQPQHF. In nucleotides, the CDR3 is TGTGCCATCAGTGATAGGGAGGTCAATCAGCCCCAGCATTTT. The chain joins TRBV10-3 to TRBJ1-5; D is ambiguous. V was cut by 3 bases and J by 3 bases, with 9 bases left in between. Per the germline V gene, CDR1 is ENHRY and CDR2 is SYGVKD. The CDR3 is 14 amino acids.

This clonotype was observed a few times. This sequence joins TRBV20-1 and TRBJ2-5; D possibly corresponds to TRBD1 (5 bases). Trimming removed 1 base from V and 7 bases from J, with 13 bases in between. Germline V gene lookup returns CDR1 DFQATT and CDR2 SNEGSKA (reference sequence). The CDR3 sequence is 13 residues long. For the CDR3, the DNA is TGCAGTGCTAGAGGGGGCGCAACCGGGACCCAGTACTTC. It is translated as CSARGGATGTQYF.

This chain links TRBV7-2 with TRBJ2-5; D is unresolved. The CDR3 covers 14 residues. Germline CDR1 reads SGHTA; CDR2 reads FQGNSA. Trimming shortened V by 5 bases and J by 2 bases, and 12 bases separated the two germline ends. Here the CDR3 reads CASSTRALQETQYF. CDR3 in DNA: TGTGCCAGCAGCACCCGGGCCCTACAAGAGACCCAGTACTTC.

This clonotype showed up just a few times. The V and J genes are TRBV10-2 and TRBJ2-7, with 12 bases fitting TRBD1. This CDR3 region has 14 residues. J was trimmed by 2 bases and V by 6 bases; bases with no gene match: 2. Germline V gene lookup returns CDR1 WSHSY and CDR2 SAAADI. In DNA, the CDR3 is TGCGCCAGCAGACGGGACAGGGGGCCCTACGAGCAGTACTTC. It is translated as CASRRDRGPYEQYF.

The chain is built from TRBV27 and TRBJ2-2, with 8 nucleotides matching TRBD1. This CDR3 spans 18 amino acids. The germline V gene has CDR1 MNHEY and CDR2 SMNVEV (reference sequence). The junction had 16 bases not matched to a gene; V was cut back by 5 bases and J by 5 bases. CDR3 region: CASSPPGTGGLWTGELFF. The CDR3 nucleotides are TGTGCCAGCAGTCCTCCCGGGACAGGCGGACTCTGGACCGGGGAGCTGTTTTTT.

This clonotype was recorded at least ten times. The rearrangement uses TRBV4-3 and TRBJ2-1, with a tentative D call TRBD2 (6 bases). The CDR3 runs to 17 residues. Germline CDR1 reads LGHNA; CDR2 reads YSLEER. V lost 0 bases to trimming and J lost 4 bases, with 16 bases between them. CDR3 region: CASSQDAAGPLYNEQFF. The CDR3 nucleotides read TGCGCCAGCAGCCAAGATGCGGCGGGACCCCTTTACAATGAGCAGTTCTTC.

This chain connects TRBV5-6 to TRBJ2-2; 9 bases agree with TRBD2. CDR1 is SGHDT, CDR2 YYEEEE, per germline. This CDR3 region has 16 residues. With 5 bases clipped from V and 4 bases from J, the junction kept 9 bases outside the gene matches. Here the CDR3 reads CASRVRREGSTGELFF. CDR3 coding DNA: TGTGCCAGCAGAGTTAGGCGGGAGGGCTCCACCGGGGAGCTGTTTTTT.

This clonotype has a handful of counts. This sequence joins TRBV29-1 and TRBJ1-6; no reliable D call. Germline V lookup: CDR1 SQVTM, CDR2 ANQGSEA. This CDR3 has 13 amino acids. V dropped 5 bases and J dropped 6 bases, with 11 bases sitting between them. The CDR3 here is CSVTAGINSPLHF. CDR3 in DNA: TGCAGCGTTACCGCGGGGATTAATTCACCCCTCCACTTT. The variable domain in full, with the rest retrieved from reference TRBV29-1 and TRBJ1-6, is SAVISQKPSRDICQRGTSLTIQCQVDSQVTMMFWYRQQPGQSLTLIATANQGSEATYESGFVIDKFPISRPNLTFSTLTVSNMSPEDSSIYLCSVTAGINSPLHFGNGTRLTVT.

This chain connects TRBV9 to TRBJ2-7; the match to TRBD2 covers 7 bases. V lost 1 base, J lost 2 bases, and 6 bases stayed unmatched. Looked up from germline, CDR1 is SGDLS and CDR2 is YYNGEE. The CDR3 length is 15 residues. The CDR3 sequence is CASSVREGLTYEQYF. For the CDR3, the DNA is TGTGCCAGCAGCGTAAGGGAGGGCTTAACCTACGAGCAGTACTTC.

V usage is TRBV24-1 and J usage is TRBJ2-2; D call uncertain. Germline CDR1 is KGHDR and CDR2 is SFDVKD. There are 15 residues in the CDR3. V dropped 4 bases and J dropped 5 bases, with 13 bases sitting between them. The CDR3 nucleotides read TGTGCCACCAGTGACCCTTGGACCCTAACCGGGGAGCTGTTTTTT. Translated: CATSDPWTLTGELFF.

This clonotype turned up a few times. The chain joins TRBV6-5 to TRBJ2-5, with TRBD2 as a possible D gene (6 bases). Between the trimmed V and J ends, which lost 2 bases and 5 bases, there was a span of 12 bases. This CDR3 contains 14 residues. CDR1 is MNHEY, CDR2 SVGAGI, per germline. The CDR3 sequence is CASSYPQREETQYF. CDR3 bases: TGTGCCAGCAGTTACCCACAACGGGAGGAGACCCAGTACTTC.

This clonotype was counted between two and nine times. V usage is TRBV4-3 and J usage is TRBJ2-1; TRBD1 or TRBD2 may be the D gene (5 bases each). The CDR3 has 15 residues. Germline V CDR1 and CDR2: LGHNA, YSLEER. Trimming took 0 bases from V and 7 from J, leaving 13 bases between them. The CDR3 region has the DNA TGCGCCAGCAGCCAAGATAGTCGGGGCGGGAATGAGCAGTTCTTC. Translating gives CASSQDSRGGNEQFF.

This clonotype was seen only a few times. The V gene is TRBV4-2, the J gene TRBJ1-6; D remains unclear. The length of the CDR3 is 16 residues. Trimming stripped 4 bases from V and 7 bases from J, with 17 bases between. CDR1 and CDR2 (germline): LGHNA, YNFKEQ. DNA for the CDR3: TGTGCCAGCAGCCCAACAATCAGGTTGTCGAATTCACCCCTCCACTTT. This translates into CASSPTIRLSNSPLHF.

The V and J genes are TRBV30 and TRBJ1-2; D possibly corresponds to TRBD1 (5 bases). Germline V lookup: CDR1 GTSNPN, CDR2 SVGIG (reference sequence). Trimming cost V 5 bases and J 8 bases, with 15 bases left between them. The CDR3 length is 12 residues. CDR3 nucleotide sequence: TGTGCCTGGGTCCTATTGGGGGACGGCTACACCTTC. As protein: CAWVLLGDGYTF. Variable domain in full (rest from reference TRBV30 and TRBJ1-2): SQTIHQWPATLVQPVGSPLSLECTVEGTSNPNLYWYRQAAGRGLQLLFYSVGIGQISSEVPQNLSASRPQDRQFILSSKKLLLSDSGFYLCAWVLLGDGYTFGSGTRLTVV.

The rearrangement links TRBV5-1 to TRBJ1-1, with a possible D match to TRBD1 (6 bases). Germline V lookup: CDR1 SGHRS, CDR2 YFSETQ. The CDR3 loop spans 14 amino acids. Trimming removed 4 bases from V and 3 bases from J, with 13 bases in between. In nucleotides, the CDR3 is TGCGCCAGCAGCATTTTGCCAGGGGACACTGAAGCTTTCTTT. Encoded protein: CASSILPGDTEAFF.

J is TRBJ1-1 and V is TRBV5-1; D not resolved. The CDR3 contains 16 residues. V was shortened by 4 bases and J by 0 bases, with 16 bases between the two germline ends. Germline loops: CDR1 SGHRS, CDR2 YFSETQ. The CDR3 DNA reads TGCGCCAGCAGCCCGATGGCCGCTTGGGTGAACACTGAAGCTTTCTTT. Amino acids: CASSPMAAWVNTEAFF.

V and J are TRBV12-3 or TRBV12-4 and TRBJ1-3; unclear D gene. V was clipped by 7 bases and J by 0 bases, with 13 bases between them. The CDR3 has 15 residues. The CDR3 nucleotides read TGTGCCAGCATCCTAGGTCGGCCCTCTGGAAACACCATATATTTT. Encoded protein: CASILGRPSGNTIYF.

This clonotype was detected a few times. The chain is built from TRBV7-2 and TRBJ2-7; 7 nucleotides line up with TRBD2. V lost 2 bases and J lost 1; bases outside the gene matches: 2. Germline-derived CDR1 and CDR2 are SGHTA and FQGNSA. The CDR3 has 14 amino acids. In DNA, the CDR3 is TGTGCCAGCAGCTTAAAAGCGGGATCCTACGAGCAGTACTTC. This sequence encodes CASSLKAGSYEQYF.

This clonotype came up a few times. The J gene is TRBJ1-2, the V gene TRBV29-1; D is ambiguous. The germline V gene has CDR1 SQVTM and CDR2 ANQGSEA. V was shortened by 7 bases and J by 7 bases, with 13 bases between the two germline ends. The CDR3 extends over 11 amino acids. The CDR3 protein is CSAGLVSGYTF. CDR3 bases: TGCAGCGCCGGGCTGGTTTCTGGCTACACCTTC. The full variable domain, its missing parts supplied by reference TRBV29-1 and TRBJ1-2, is SAVISQKPSRDICQRGTSLTIQCQVDSQVTMMFWYRQQPGQSLTLIATANQGSEATYESGFVIDKFPISRPNLTFSTLTVSNMSPEDSSIYLCSAGLVSGYTFGSGTRLTVV.

This clonotype has at least ten counts. The genes are TRBV4-1 and TRBJ1-1; 8 positions match TRBD1. With V trimmed by 4 bases and J by 3 bases, 7 bases remained unmatched. CDR1 is MGHRA, CDR2 YSYEKL, per germline. This CDR3 comprises 15 residues. The CDR3 nucleotides read TGCGCCAGCAGCCCACAAGGACAGGGTGACACTGAAGCTTTCTTT. Translation: CASSPQGQGDTEAFF.

This chain uses TRBV5-1 with TRBJ2-3; TRBD1 is a possible D gene (6 bases). V was clipped by 2 bases and J by 0 bases, with 10 bases between them. CDR3 length: 15 amino acids. CDR1 is SGHRS and CDR2 is YFSETQ in the germline V gene. Here the CDR3 DNA reads TGCGCCAGCAGCTTCGGGACACAGAGCACAGATACGCAGTATTTT. This encodes CASSFGTQSTDTQYF. The full variable domain, rest sourced from reference TRBV5-1 and TRBJ2-3, is KAGVTQTPRYLIKTRGQQVTLSCSPISGHRSVSWYQQTPGQGLQFLFEYFSETQRNKGNFPGRFSGRQFSNSRSEMNVSTLELGDSALYLCASSFGTQSTDTQYFGPGTRLTVL.

The J gene is TRBJ2-7, the V gene TRBV7-9; TRBD2 agrees at 10 bases. Per the germline V gene, CDR1 is SEHNR and CDR2 is FQNEAQ (reference sequence). V trimming: 5 bases; J trimming: 1 base; junction bases outside the gene matches: 8. This CDR3 contains 16 residues. The CDR3: CASSTRPSGGSYEQYF. CDR3 DNA: TGTGCCAGCAGCACAAGGCCTAGCGGGGGTTCCTACGAGCAGTACTTC. The full variable domain, its missing parts supplied by reference TRBV7-9 and TRBJ2-7, is DTGVSQNPRHKITKRGQNVTFRCDPISEHNRLYWYRQTLGQGPEFLTYFQNEAQLEKSRLLSDRFSAERPKGSFSTLEIQRTEQGDSAMYLCASSTRPSGGSYEQYFGPGTRLTVT.

V gene TRBV20-1 combines with J gene TRBJ1-5, with TRBD1 matching 8 bases. Trimming cost V 3 bases and J 6 bases; bases outside gene matches: 4. The CDR3 extends over 13 amino acids. CDR1 DFQATT and CDR2 SNEGSKA come from the germline V gene (reference sequence). The CDR3 DNA reads as TGCAGTGCTAGCGGACAGGGCAGTCAGCCCCAGCATTTT. The encoded protein is CSASGQGSQPQHF.

This clonotype has just a few counts. J is TRBJ1-5 and V is TRBV2, with 7 bases that match TRBD1. The CDR3 has 14 residues. V shed 4 bases, J shed 7 bases, and the junction held 7 bases outside the gene matches. Germline V gene data show CDR1 as SNHLY and CDR2 as FYNNEI. CDR3 sequence reads: CASSADRVGQPQHF. The DNA of the CDR3 is TGTGCCAGCAGTGCTGACAGGGTCGGGCAGCCCCAGCATTTT. The full variable domain, completed using reference TRBV2 and TRBJ1-5, is EPEVTQTPSHQVTQMGQEVILRCVPISNHLYFYWYRQILGQKVEFLVSFYNNEISEKSEIFDDQFSVERPDGSNFTLKIRSTKLEDSAMYFCASSADRVGQPQHFGDGTRLSIL.

This chain connects TRBV6-1 to TRBJ1-2; D not resolved. Trimming shortened V by 6 bases and J by 8 bases, and 19 bases separated the two germline ends. Germline assignment: CDR1 MNHNS and CDR2 SASEGT. The CDR3 covers 14 residues. The CDR3 region is CASRIRAPTEGYTF. CDR3 bases: TGTGCCAGCAGGATCCGGGCCCCAACGGAAGGCTACACCTTC.

This clonotype was observed at least ten times. The CDR3 region has the DNA TGTGCCATCAAGAGAACCGGGACATCGTACAATGAGCAGTTCTTC. This translates into CAIKRTGTSYNEQFF. This chain links TRBV10-3 with TRBJ2-1; D is possibly TRBD1 (6 bases). CDR3 size: 15 residues. Deletions cut 7 bases from V and 4 bases from J, with 17 bases between. Germline-derived CDR1 and CDR2 are ENHRY and SYGVKD.

This clonotype was seen more than once but under ten times. The rearrangement joins TRBV15 to TRBJ2-2; D not certain. Germline values: CDR1 LNHNV, CDR2 YYDKDF (reference sequence). V dropped 4 bases and J dropped 1 base, with 4 bases sitting between them. There are 13 residues in the CDR3. Written as DNA, the CDR3 is TGTGCCACCAGCAAAGGGAACACCGGGGAGCTGTTTTTT. It codes for CATSKGNTGELFF. Supplemented by reference TRBV15 and TRBJ2-2, the full variable domain reads DAMVIQNPRYQVTQFGKPVTLSCSQTLNHNVMYWYQQKSSQAPKLLFHYYDKDFNNEADTPDNFQSRRPNTSFCFLDIRSPGLGDTAMYLCATSKGNTGELFFGEGSRLTVL.

On this clonotype: The conserved phenylalanine or tryptophan normally closing the CDR3 is absent here, so this likely arose from a read error. The chain carries TRBV28 and TRBJ2-3; 9 nucleotides align to TRBD2. Germline trimming cut 8 bases from V and 4 bases from J; bases unmatched to any gene: 13. The germline CDR1 and CDR2 sequences are MDHEN and SYDVKM. The CDR3 length is 16 residues. The CDR3 here is CASVRVASGVADTQYL. In DNA form, the CDR3 reads TGTGCCAGCGTGCGGGTGGCTAGCGGGGTTGCAGATACGCAGTATCTT.

This clonotype was detected once. The V gene is TRBV18, the J gene TRBJ1-1; tentatively, D is TRBD1 (5 bases). The V end lost 4 bases, the J end lost 1 base, and 13 bases lay between the germline ends. CDR1 and CDR2 from the germline V gene are KGHSH and LQKENI. The length of the CDR3 is 15 residues. CDR3 sequence: CASSQTGDSNTEAFF. In DNA form, the CDR3 reads TGTGCCAGCTCACAAACAGGAGACTCGAACACTGAAGCTTTCTTT.

This clonotype was seen a few times. The chain is built from TRBV4-1 and TRBJ1-4; weak D call: TRBD1 (6 bases). The CDR3 is made up of 15 amino acids. Trimming took 1 base from V and 6 from J, leaving 12 bases between them. The germline CDR1 and CDR2 sequences are MGHRA and YSYEKL. This chain's CDR3 is CASSQAGHRDEKLFF. The CDR3 DNA is TGCGCCAGCAGCCAAGCGGGACATCGCGATGAAAAACTGTTTTTT.

This clonotype turned up a few times. This rearrangement joins TRBV27 to TRBJ2-3; D remains ambiguous. This CDR3 spans 15 amino acids. Germline V lookup: CDR1 MNHEY, CDR2 SMNVEV (reference sequence). Trimming cost V 4 bases and J 3 bases, with 14 bases left between them. CDR3 residues: CASSSFWIATDTQYF. DNA of the CDR3: TGTGCCAGCAGTTCTTTTTGGATAGCAACAGATACGCAGTATTTT.

This clonotype was recorded a few times. The V gene is TRBV20-1, the J gene TRBJ2-1; D gene unclear. Trimming stripped 5 bases from V and 4 bases from J, with 12 bases between. The CDR3 sequence is 13 residues long. The germline CDR1 and CDR2 sequences are DFQATT and SNEGSKA (reference sequence). The CDR3 DNA sequence: TGCAGTGCTCCCCTCTACGGGTACAATGAGCAGTTCTTC. Protein: CSAPLYGYNEQFF.